This T cell receptor beta chain is from a study of shared clonotypes between healthy human individuals. The CDR3 spans 19 residues. CDR1 and CDR2 from the germline V gene are SNHLY and FYNNEI. V trimming: 5 bases; J trimming: 0 bases; junction bases outside the gene matches: 13. The naive CD8 subset, CD45RO-negative cells positively selected for CCR7, excluded terminally differentiated effector memory CD45RA+ cells. Sequencing used immunoSEQ multiplex PCR; TCRdb keeps in-frame clones, though not all of them. This repertoire shows 1.5 million to 2.5 million clones, over 85% found once; its top ten account for under 1.5%.

This TCR came from a man aged 18 to 30 in good health. This chain links TRBV2 with TRBJ2-6; 7 nucleotides align to TRBD1. What was sequenced was naive CD8+ T cells sorted from blood. Here the CDR3 reads CASSPLRDSESSGANVLTF. CDR3 coding DNA: TGTGCCAGCAGTCCACTCCGGGACAGTGAGAGCTCTGGGGCCAACGTCCTGACTTTC.